This T cell receptor (beta chain) was found in a study of cytomegalovirus exposure and HLA in healthy donors. Across the whole study: Prior work identified under 130 million unique TCR beta sequences in 150 million to 200 million T cells. Whole-study results and caveats: Rare sequences made up most TCRs, while some public TCRs were found in many donors. What a later analysis reportedly showed was that an Asian-associated ancestry cluster had fewer N-insertions than the approximately 700-donor mean.

The study ran its PCR with 60 Vbeta and 13 Jbeta primers. Data came from immunoSEQ multiplex PCR; TCRdb stores just in-frame clones and leaves some out. The repertoire table contains roughly 120,000 clones. As concerns this clone: Its specificity is unknown.

Sequencing input: PBMCs. This sequence was found in a man aged 30 to 45 in good health and CMV-seronegative.

Here the CDR3 reads CASSQDSSGLGGASDQYF. DNA for the CDR3: TGTGCCAGCAGCCAAGATTCCAGCGGGTTAGGAGGGGCAAGTGACCAGTACTTC. This chain connects TRBV14 to TRBJ2-5; tentatively, D is TRBD2 (6 bases). Germline assignment: CDR1 SGHDN and CDR2 FVKESK. V was pared by 0 bases and J by 10 bases, with 27 bases between. This CDR3 is 18 amino acids long. The full variable domain, completed using reference TRBV14 and TRBJ2-5, is EAGVTQFPSHSVIEKGQTVTLRCDPISGHDNLYWYRRVMGKEIKFLLHFVKESKQDESGMPNNRFLAERTGGTYSTLKVQPAELEDSGVYFCASSQDSSGLGGASDQYFGPGTRLLVL.